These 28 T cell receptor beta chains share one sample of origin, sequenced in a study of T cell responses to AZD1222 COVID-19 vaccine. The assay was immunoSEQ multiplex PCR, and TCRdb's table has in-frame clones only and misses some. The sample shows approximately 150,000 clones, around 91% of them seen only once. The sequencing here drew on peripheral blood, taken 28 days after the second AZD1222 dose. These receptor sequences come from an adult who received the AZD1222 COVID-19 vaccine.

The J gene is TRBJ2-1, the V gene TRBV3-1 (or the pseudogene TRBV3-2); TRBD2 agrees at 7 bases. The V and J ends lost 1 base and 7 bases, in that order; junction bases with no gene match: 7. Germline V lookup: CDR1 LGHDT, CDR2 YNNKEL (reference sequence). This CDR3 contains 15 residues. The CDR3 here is CASSQVLRERNEQFF. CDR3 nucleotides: TGTGCCAGCAGCCAAGTGTTGCGGGAGCGGAATGAGCAGTTCTTC.

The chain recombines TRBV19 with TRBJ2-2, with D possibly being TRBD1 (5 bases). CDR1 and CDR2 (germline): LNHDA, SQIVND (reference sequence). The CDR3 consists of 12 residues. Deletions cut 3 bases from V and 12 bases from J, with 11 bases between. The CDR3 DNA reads TGTGCCAGTAGTATGCGGACAAATAAGCTGTTTTTT. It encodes CASSMRTNKLFF.

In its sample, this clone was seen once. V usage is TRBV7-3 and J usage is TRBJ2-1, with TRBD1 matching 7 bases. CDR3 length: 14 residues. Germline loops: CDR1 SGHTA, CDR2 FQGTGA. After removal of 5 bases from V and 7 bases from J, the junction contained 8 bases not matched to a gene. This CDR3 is CASSAPDRVNEQFF. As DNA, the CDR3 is TGTGCCAGCAGCGCTCCCGACAGGGTAAATGAGCAGTTCTTC.

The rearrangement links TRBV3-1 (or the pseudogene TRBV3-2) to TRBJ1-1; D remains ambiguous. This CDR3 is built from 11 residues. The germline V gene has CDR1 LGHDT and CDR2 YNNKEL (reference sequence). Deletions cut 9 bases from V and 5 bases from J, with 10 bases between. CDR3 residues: CASHSATEAFF. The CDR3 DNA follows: TGTGCCAGTCACTCCGCGACTGAAGCTTTCTTT.

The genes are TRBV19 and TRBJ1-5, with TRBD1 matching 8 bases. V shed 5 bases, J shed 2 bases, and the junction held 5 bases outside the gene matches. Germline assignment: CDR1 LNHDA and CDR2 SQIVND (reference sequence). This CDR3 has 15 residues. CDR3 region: CASSLQGVGNQPQHF. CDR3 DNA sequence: TGTGCCAGTAGTTTACAGGGGGTCGGCAATCAGCCCCAGCATTTT.

The CDR3 nucleotides are TGTGCCAGTAGACCCGGGGACAGGGGGTCGGTGATTCAGCCCCAGCATTTT. Translating gives CASRPGDRGSVIQPQHF. V is TRBV19 and J is TRBJ1-5; TRBD1 matches at 11 bases. V gave up 6 bases and J gave up 6 bases; unmatched junction bases: 13. The CDR3 contains 17 residues. Germline lookup yields CDR1 LNHDA and CDR2 SQIVND (reference sequence).

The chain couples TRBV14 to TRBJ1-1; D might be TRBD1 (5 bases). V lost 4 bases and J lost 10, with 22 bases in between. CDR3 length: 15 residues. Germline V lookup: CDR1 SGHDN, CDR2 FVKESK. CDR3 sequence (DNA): TGTGCCAGCAGCCCTCTTAGGATCACAGTCCAGGGAGCTTTCTTT. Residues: CASSPLRITVQGAFF.

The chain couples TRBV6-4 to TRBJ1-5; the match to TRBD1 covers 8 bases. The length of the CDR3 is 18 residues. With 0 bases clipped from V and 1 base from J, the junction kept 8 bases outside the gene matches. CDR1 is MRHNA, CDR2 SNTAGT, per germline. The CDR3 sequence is CASSDSFHRGLSNQPQHF. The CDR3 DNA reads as TGTGCCAGCAGTGACTCGTTCCACAGGGGGTTAAGCAATCAGCCCCAGCATTTT.

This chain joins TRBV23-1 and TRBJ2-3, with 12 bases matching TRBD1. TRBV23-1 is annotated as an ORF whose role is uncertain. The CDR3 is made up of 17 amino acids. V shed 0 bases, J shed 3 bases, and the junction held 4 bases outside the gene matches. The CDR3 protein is CASSQSRDRGRTDTQYF. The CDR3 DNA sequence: TGCGCCAGCAGTCAATCTCGGGACAGGGGGCGAACAGATACGCAGTATTTT.

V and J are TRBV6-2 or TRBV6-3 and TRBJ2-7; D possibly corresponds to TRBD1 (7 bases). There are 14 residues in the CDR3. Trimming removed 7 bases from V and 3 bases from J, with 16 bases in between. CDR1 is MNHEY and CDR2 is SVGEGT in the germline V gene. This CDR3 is CASKYSGGLYEQYV. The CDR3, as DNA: TGTGCCAGCAAATACTCAGGGGGACTCTACGAGCAGTACGTC.

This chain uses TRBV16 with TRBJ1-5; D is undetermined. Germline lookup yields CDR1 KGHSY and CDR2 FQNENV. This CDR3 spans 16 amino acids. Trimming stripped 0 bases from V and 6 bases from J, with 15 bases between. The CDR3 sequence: CASSQSSTNVGQPQHF. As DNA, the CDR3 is TGTGCCAGCAGCCAATCGAGCACCAACGTGGGTCAGCCCCAGCATTTT.

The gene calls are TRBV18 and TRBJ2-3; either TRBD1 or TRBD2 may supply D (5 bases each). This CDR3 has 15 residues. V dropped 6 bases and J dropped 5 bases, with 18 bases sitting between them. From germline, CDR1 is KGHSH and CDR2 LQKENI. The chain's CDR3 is CASSPTSGTRDTQYF. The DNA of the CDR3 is TGTGCCAGCTCCCCTACGTCGGGGACCCGAGATACGCAGTATTTT. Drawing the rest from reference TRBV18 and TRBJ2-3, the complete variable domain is NAGVMQNPRHLVRRRGQEARLRCSPMKGHSHVYWYRQLPEEGLKFMVYLQKENIIDESGMPKERFSAEFPKEGPSILRIQQVVRGDSAAYFCASSPTSGTRDTQYFGPGTRLTVL.

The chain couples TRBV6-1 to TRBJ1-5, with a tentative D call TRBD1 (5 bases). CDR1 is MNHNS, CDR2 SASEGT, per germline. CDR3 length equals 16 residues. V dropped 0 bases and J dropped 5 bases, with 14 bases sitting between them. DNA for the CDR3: TGTGCCAGCAGTGAAGCGCTGGCAGGGTCGCATCAGCCCCAGCATTTT. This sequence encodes CASSEALAGSHQPQHF.

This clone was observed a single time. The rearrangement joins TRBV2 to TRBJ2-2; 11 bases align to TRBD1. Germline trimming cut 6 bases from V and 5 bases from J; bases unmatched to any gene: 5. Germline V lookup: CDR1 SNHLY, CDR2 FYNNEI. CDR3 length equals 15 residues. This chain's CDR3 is CASRGTGGFTGELFF. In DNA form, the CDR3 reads TGTGCCAGCAGGGGGACAGGGGGATTTACCGGGGAGCTGTTTTTT. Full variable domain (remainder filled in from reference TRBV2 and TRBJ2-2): EPEVTQTPSHQVTQMGQEVILRCVPISNHLYFYWYRQILGQKVEFLVSFYNNEISEKSEIFDDQFSVERPDGSNFTLKIRSTKLEDSAMYFCASRGTGGFTGELFFGEGSRLTVL.

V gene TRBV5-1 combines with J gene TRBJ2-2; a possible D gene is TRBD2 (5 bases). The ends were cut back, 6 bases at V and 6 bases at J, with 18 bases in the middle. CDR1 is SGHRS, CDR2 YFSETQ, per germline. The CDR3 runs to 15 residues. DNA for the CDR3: TGCGCCAGCACCCCTTCCCTAGCCGGTTCCGGGGAGCTGTTTTTT. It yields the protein CASTPSLAGSGELFF.

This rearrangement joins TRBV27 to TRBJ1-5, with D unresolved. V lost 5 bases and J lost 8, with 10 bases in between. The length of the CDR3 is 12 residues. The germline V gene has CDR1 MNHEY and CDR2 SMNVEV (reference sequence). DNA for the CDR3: TGTGCCAGCAGTCCCTACGGAGAGCCCCAGCATTTT. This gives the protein CASSPYGEPQHF.

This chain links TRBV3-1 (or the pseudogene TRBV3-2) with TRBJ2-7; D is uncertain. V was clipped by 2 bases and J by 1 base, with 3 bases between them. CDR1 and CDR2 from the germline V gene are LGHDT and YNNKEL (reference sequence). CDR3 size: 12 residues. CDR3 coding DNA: TGTGCCAGCAGCCAACGTTCCTACGAGCAGTACTTC. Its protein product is CASSQRSYEQYF.

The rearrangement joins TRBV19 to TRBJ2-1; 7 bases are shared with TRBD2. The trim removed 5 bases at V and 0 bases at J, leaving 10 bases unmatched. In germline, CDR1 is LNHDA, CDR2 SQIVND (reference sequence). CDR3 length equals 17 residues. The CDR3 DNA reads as TGTGCCAGTAGTTTGGACTGGGGGGGGAGCTCCTACAATGAGCAGTTCTTC. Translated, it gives CASSLDWGGSSYNEQFF.

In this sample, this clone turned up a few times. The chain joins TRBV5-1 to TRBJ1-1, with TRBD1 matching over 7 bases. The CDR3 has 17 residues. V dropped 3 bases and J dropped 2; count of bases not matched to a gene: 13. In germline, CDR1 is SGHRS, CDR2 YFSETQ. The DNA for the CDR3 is TGCGCCAGCAGCTGGGGGGAGTGGGGACAGATAAACACTGAAGCTTTCTTT. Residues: CASSWGEWGQINTEAFF.

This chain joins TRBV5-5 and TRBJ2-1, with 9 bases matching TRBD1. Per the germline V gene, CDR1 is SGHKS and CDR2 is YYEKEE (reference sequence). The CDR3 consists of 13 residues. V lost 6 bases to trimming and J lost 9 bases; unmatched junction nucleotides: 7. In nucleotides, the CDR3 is TGTGCCAGCATCCTTACAGGGGGCTTTGAGCAGTTCTTC. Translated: CASILTGGFEQFF.

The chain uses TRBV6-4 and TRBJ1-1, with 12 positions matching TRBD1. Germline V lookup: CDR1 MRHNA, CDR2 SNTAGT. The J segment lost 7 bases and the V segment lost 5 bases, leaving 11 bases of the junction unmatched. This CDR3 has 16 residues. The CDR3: CASSPDPGQGAGEAFF. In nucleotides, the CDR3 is TGTGCCAGCAGTCCTGACCCGGGACAGGGGGCGGGTGAAGCTTTCTTT.

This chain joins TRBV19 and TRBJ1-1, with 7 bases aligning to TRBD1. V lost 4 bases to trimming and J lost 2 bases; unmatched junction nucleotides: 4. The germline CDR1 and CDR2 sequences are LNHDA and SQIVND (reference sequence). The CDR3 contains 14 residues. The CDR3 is CASSTHRGNTEAFF. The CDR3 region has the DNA TGTGCCAGTAGTACCCACAGGGGAAACACTGAAGCTTTCTTT.

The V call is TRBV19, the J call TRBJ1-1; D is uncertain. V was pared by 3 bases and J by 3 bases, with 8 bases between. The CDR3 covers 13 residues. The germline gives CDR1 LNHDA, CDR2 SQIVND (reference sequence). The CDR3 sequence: CASSIFPDTEAFF. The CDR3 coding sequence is TGTGCCAGTAGTATTTTTCCGGACACTGAAGCTTTCTTT.

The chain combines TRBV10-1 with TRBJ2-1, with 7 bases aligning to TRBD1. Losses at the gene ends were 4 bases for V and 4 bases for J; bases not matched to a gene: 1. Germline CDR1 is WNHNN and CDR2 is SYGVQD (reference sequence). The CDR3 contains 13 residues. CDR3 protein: CASSGGQYNEQFF. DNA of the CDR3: TGCGCCAGCAGTGGGGGACAGTACAATGAGCAGTTCTTC.

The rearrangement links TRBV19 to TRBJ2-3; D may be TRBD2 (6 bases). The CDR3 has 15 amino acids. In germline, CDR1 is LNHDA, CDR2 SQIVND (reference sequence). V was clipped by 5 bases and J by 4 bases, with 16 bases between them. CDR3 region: CASSPIGGAADTQYF. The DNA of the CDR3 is TGTGCCAGTAGTCCCATAGGAGGGGCTGCAGATACGCAGTATTTT.

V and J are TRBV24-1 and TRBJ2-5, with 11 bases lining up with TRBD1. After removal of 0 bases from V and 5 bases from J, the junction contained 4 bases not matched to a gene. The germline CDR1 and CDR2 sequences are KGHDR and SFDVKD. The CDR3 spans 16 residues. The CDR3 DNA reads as TGTGCCACCAGTGATTTGGGACAGGGGGCCAGGGAGACCCAGTACTTC. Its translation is CATSDLGQGARETQYF.

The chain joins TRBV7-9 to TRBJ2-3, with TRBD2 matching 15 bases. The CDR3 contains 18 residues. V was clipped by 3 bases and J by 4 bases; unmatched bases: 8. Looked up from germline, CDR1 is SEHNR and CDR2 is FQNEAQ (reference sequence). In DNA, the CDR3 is TGTGCCAGCAGCTTCCTGGGACTAGCGGGAGGTATCGCAGATACGCAGTATTTT. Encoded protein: CASSFLGLAGGIADTQYF.

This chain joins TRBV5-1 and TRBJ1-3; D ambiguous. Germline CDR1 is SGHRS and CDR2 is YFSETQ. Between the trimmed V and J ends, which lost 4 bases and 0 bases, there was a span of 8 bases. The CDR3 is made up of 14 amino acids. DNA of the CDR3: TGCGCCAGCAGCCTACCTAGCTCTGGAAACACCATATATTTT. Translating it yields CASSLPSSGNTIYF.